The text below deals with one T cell receptor beta chain. This entry belongs to a study of blood T cell repertoires in COVID-19. About the study: The United States, Italy and Spain provided the acute and convalescent COVID-19 samples.

The data were produced by immunoSEQ multiplex PCR, yet TCRdb's version contains in-frame clones alone and is incomplete. The data contain roughly 61,000 clones, about 70% of them singletons. Per germline, CDR1 KGHSH and CDR2 LQKENI. The CDR3 is 16 residues long. Trimming shortened V by 3 bases and J by 2 bases, and 13 bases separated the two germline ends. V is TRBV18 and J is TRBJ2-2; D possibly corresponds to TRBD2 (5 bases). Input material: peripheral blood. This TCR was sampled from a woman between 65 and 79 years old with acute or convalescent COVID-19. The CDR3, as DNA: TGTGCCAGCTCACCTTATCAGCGGCAAAACACCGGGGAGCTGTTTTTT. Translation gives CASSPYQRQNTGELFF.